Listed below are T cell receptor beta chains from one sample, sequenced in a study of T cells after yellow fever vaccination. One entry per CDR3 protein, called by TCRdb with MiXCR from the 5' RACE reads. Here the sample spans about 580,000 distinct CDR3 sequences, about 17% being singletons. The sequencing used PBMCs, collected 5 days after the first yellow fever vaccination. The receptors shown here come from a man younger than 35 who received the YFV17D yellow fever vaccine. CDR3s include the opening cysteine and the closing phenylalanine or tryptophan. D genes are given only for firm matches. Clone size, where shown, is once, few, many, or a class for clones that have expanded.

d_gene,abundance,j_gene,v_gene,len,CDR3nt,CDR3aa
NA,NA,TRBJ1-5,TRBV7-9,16,TGTGCCAGCAGCCCCGGGACAAAAAAAGGCAATCAGCCCCAGCATTTT,CASSPGTKKGNQPQHF
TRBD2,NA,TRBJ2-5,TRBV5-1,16,TGCGCCAGCAGCTTGAATAGCGGGGTCCAAAGGAGAACCCAGTACTTC,CASSLNSGVQRRTQYF
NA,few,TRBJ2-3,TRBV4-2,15,TGTGCCAGCAGCCAAGCGGTCGGAGGCACAGATACGCAGTATTTT,CASSQAVGGTDTQYF
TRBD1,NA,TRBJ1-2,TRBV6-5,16,TGTGCCAGCAGTTACGTCCCGGGACAGGGGAACTATGGCTACACCTTC,CASSYVPGQGNYGYTF
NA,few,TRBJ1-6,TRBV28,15,TGTGCCAGCAGTTTAGGCATCAGAGGTAATTCACCCCTCCACTTT,CASSLGIRGNSPLHF
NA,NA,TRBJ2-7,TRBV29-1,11,TGCAGCGTTGGGAGCGGCTACGAGCAGTACTTC,CSVGSGYEQYF
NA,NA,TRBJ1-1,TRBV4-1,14,TGCGCCAGCAGCCCAGACAGGCTGAACACTGAAGCTTTCTTT,CASSPDRLNTEAFF
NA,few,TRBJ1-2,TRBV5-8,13,TGTGCCAGCAGCATCACAGGGTTGGGTGGCTACACCTTC,CASSITGLGGYTF
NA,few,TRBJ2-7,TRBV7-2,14,TGTGCCAGCAGCTTAGTCGGGGAACCATACGAGCAGTACTTC,CASSLVGEPYEQYF
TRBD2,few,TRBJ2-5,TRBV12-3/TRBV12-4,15,TGTGCCAGCCGACTAGCGGGGGGCCGGGAGGAGACCCAGTACTTC,CASRLAGGREETQYF
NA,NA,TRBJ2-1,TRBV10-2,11,TGCGCCAGCAGTGGTCCCAATGAGCAGTTCTTC,CASSGPNEQFF
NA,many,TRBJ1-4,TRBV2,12,TGTGCCAGCAATAGGGTTAATGAAAAACTGTTTTTT,CASNRVNEKLFF
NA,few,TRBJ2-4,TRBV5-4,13,TGTGCCAGCAGCTCACAGGGTGAGAACATTCAGTACTTC,CASSSQGENIQYF
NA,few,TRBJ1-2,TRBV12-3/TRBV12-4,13,TGTGCCAGCAGTCGGACCGGGGGTTCTGGCTACACCTTC,CASSRTGGSGYTF
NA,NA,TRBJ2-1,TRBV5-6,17,TGTGCCAGCAGCTTAACATCAGGGGCACGCTCCTACAATGAGCAGTTCTTC,CASSLTSGARSYNEQFF
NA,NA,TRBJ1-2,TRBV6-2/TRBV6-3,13,TGTGCCAGCAGGCAGGGAGGCGGCTATGGCTACACCTTC,CASRQGGGYGYTF
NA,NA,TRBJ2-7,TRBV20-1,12,TGCAGTGCGCCGGGACGGGCCTACGAGCAGTACTTC,CSAPGRAYEQYF
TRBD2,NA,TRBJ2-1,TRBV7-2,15,TGTGCCAGCAGCTTACTTGGGACTAGCGGGGGTGAGCAGTTCTTC,CASSLLGTSGGEQFF
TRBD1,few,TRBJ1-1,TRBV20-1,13,TGCAGTGCGAGGACAGGGACGAACACTGAAGCTTTCTTT,CSARTGTNTEAFF
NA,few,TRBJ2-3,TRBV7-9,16,TGTGCCAGCAGCCCGCCGTTAGGGACGGGCACAGATACGCAGTATTTT,CASSPPLGTGTDTQYF
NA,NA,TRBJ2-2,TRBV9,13,TGTGCCAGCAGCGAGAGTGGGTACGGGGAGCTGTTTTTT,CASSESGYGELFF
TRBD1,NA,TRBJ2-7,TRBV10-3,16,TGTGCCATCAGGGCTTTGACAGGGGGGCGAATGAACGAGCAGTACTTC,CAIRALTGGRMNEQYF
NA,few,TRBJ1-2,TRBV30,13,TGTGCCTGGAGTCTCCCAGTCCGGGTTGGCTACACCTTC,CAWSLPVRVGYTF
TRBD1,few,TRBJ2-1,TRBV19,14,TGTGCCAGTAGTTTGGGACAGGGAGTGAGTGAGCAGTTCTTC,CASSLGQGVSEQFF
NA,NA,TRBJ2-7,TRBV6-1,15,TGTGCCAGCATGGAGACGGCCCTCGGGGGGCGCGAGCAGTACTTC,CASMETALGGREQYF
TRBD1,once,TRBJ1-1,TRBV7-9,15,TGTGCCAGCAGCGACCTACCTAGGGGGCGGAGGGAAGCTTTCTTT,CASSDLPRGRREAFF
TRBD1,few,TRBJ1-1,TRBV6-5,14,TGTGCCAGCAGTTACGGGCAGGGGGTCACTGAAGCTTTCTTT,CASSYGQGVTEAFF
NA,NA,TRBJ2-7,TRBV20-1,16,TGCAGTGCTAAAGCCCCCTTGGCGGGGCAAATCTACGAGCAGTACTTC,CSAKAPLAGQIYEQYF
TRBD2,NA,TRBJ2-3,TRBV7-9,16,TGTGCCAGCAGCCTCCGACTAGCGGGGGGAGAGGATACGCAGTATTTT,CASSLRLAGGEDTQYF
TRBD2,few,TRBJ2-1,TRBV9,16,TGTGCCAGCAGTTTGACTAGCGGGCTTTCCTACAATGAGCAGTTCTTC,CASSLTSGLSYNEQFF
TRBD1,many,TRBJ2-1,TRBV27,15,TGTGCCAGCAGCCTACAGGGGTTCGCCTACAATGAGCAGTTCTTC,CASSLQGFAYNEQFF
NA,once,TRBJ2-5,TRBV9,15,TGTGCCAGCAGCTTTCGCGGCACTACCCAAGAGACCCAGTACTTC,CASSFRGTTQETQYF
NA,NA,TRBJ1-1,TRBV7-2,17,TGTGCCAGCAGCGTCCACCTTGGGGTTTCGGGGTTCTCTGAAGCTTTCTTT,CASSVHLGVSGFSEAFF
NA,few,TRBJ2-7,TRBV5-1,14,TGCGCCAGCAGCTTGGGGCAGGTTTTTGACGAGCAGTACTTC,CASSLGQVFDEQYF
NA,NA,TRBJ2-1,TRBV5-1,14,TGCGCCAGCAGCTTACCGGGGGACTACAATGAGCAGTTCTTC,CASSLPGDYNEQFF
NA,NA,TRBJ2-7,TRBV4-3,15,TGCGCCAGCAGCCAAGATCGCGCAGTAGCCTACGAGCAGTACTTC,CASSQDRAVAYEQYF
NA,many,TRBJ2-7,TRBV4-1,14,TGCGCCAGCAGCCAAGCCAGGAGCTCCTACGAGCAGTACTTC,CASSQARSSYEQYF
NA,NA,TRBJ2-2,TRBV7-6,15,TGTGCCAGCAGCTTCGGGGCCTCGAACACCGGGGAGCTGTTTTTT,CASSFGASNTGELFF
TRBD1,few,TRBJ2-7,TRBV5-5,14,TGTGCCAGCAGCTCCGACAGGGGAATCTACGAGCAGTACTTC,CASSSDRGIYEQYF
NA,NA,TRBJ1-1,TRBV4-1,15,TGCGCCAGCAGCCAAGATGGGGACGGGGACACTGAAGCTTTCTTT,CASSQDGDGDTEAFF
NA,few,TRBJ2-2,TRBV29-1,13,TGCAGCACAGACACAACGGGCACCGGGGAGCTGTTTTTT,CSTDTTGTGELFF
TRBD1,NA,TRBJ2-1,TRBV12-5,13,TGTGCTAGTGGTTGGGACAGCTACAATGAGCAGTTCTTC,CASGWDSYNEQFF
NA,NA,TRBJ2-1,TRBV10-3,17,TGTGCCATCAGTGAGCCGAAACATGTCGACAGAAACAATGAGCAGTTCTTC,CAISEPKHVDRNNEQFF
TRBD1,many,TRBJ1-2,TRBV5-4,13,TGCGCCAGCAGCCGGGACAGGGACTATGGCTACACCTTC,CASSRDRDYGYTF
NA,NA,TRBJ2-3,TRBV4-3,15,TGCGCCAGCAGCCAATCCTATTCTCCGGCAGATACGCAGTATTTT,CASSQSYSPADTQYF
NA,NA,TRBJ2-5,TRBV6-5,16,TGTGCCAGCAGTTACTCCTCCTCAGCTCTCCAAGAGACCCAGTACTTC,CASSYSSSALQETQYF
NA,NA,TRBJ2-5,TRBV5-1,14,TGCGCCAGCAGCTGGACGGGATTCCAAGAGACCCAGTACTTC,CASSWTGFQETQYF
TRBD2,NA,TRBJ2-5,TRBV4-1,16,TGCGCCAGCAGCCAAGATAACCCTAGCGGGGCAGAGACCCAGTACTTC,CASSQDNPSGAETQYF
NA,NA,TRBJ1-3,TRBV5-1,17,TGCGCCAGCAGCTTGTCGGGTTTTTATGGGGCTGGAAACACCATATATTTT,CASSLSGFYGAGNTIYF
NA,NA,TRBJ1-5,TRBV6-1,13,TGTGCCAGCAATCGAGACGACAATCAGCCCCAGCATTTT,CASNRDDNQPQHF
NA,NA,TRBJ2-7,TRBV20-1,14,TGCAGTGCCGTACCTGGGACAAACGTCTACGAGCGGTACTTC,CSAVPGTNVYERYF
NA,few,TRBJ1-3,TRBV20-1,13,TGCAGTGCTCCCAGGGGAGCCGGAAACACCATATATTTT,CSAPRGAGNTIYF
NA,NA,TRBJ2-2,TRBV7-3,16,TGTGCCAGCAGCTTAACCGCCACAGGGTCCGCCGGGGAGCTGTTTTTT,CASSLTATGSAGELFF